Listed below are T cell receptor beta chains from one sample, sequenced in a study of blood T cell repertoires in COVID-19. Sequenced by immunoSEQ multiplex PCR; TCRdb stores in-frame clones only, minus some. The table lists some 77,000 clones, nearly 85% of them singletons. Sequenced material: peripheral blood. The receptors here all came from a woman aged 60-75 years with acute or convalescent COVID-19. Each CDR3 is given with its conserved first and last residue. A D gene is named only where the DNA matches it firmly. Clone sizes are given selectively: once, few, many, or a class where the clone is expanded.

CDR3aa: CASRAAGWNSPLHF
CDR3nt: TGTGCCAGCAGGGCGGCCGGGTGGAATTCACCCCTCCACTTT
j_gene: TRBJ1-6
d_gene: -
v_gene: TRBV6-5
abundance: once
len: 14

CDR3aa: CASSLTYGEDTQYF
CDR3nt: TGCGCCAGCAGCTTGACCTACGGGGAAGATACGCAGTATTTT
j_gene: TRBJ2-3
d_gene: -
v_gene: TRBV5-1
abundance: -
len: 14

CDR3aa: CASTETGGLETQYF
CDR3nt: TGTGCCAGCACCGAGACAGGGGGCTTGGAGACCCAGTACTTC
j_gene: TRBJ2-5
d_gene: TRBD1
v_gene: TRBV6-5
abundance: once
len: 14

CDR3aa: CASSYRMTGTGELFF
CDR3nt: TGTGCCAGCAGTTACCGCATGACGGGGACCGGGGAGCTGTTTTTT
j_gene: TRBJ2-2
d_gene: -
v_gene: TRBV6-6
abundance: -
len: 15

CDR3aa: CASSGDFAAASPLHF
CDR3nt: TGTGCCAGCAGTGGGGACTTCGCGGCCGCGTCACCCCTCCACTTT
j_gene: TRBJ1-6
d_gene: -
v_gene: TRBV25-1
abundance: -
len: 15

CDR3aa: CASSEMGQGTDTQYF
CDR3nt: TGTGCCAGCAGTGAGATGGGACAGGGGACAGATACGCAGTATTTT
j_gene: TRBJ2-3
d_gene: TRBD1
v_gene: TRBV2
abundance: few
len: 15

CDR3aa: CSASDSGLETQYF
CDR3nt: TGCAGTGCTAGTGATAGCGGGCTGGAGACCCAGTACTTC
j_gene: TRBJ2-5
d_gene: TRBD2
v_gene: TRBV20-1
abundance: -
len: 13

CDR3aa: CASRTGTFYGYTF
CDR3nt: TGTGCCAGCAGGACCGGGACTTTCTATGGCTACACCTTC
j_gene: TRBJ1-2
d_gene: -
v_gene: TRBV28
abundance: -
len: 13

CDR3aa: CASSARVGEQYF
CDR3nt: TGTGCCAGCAGCGCCAGGGTCGGCGAGCAGTACTTC
j_gene: TRBJ2-7
d_gene: -
v_gene: TRBV7-9
abundance: -
len: 12

CDR3aa: CASSLELIAGRTDTQYF
CDR3nt: TGTGCCAGCAGCTTAGAATTGATAGCGGGACGCACAGATACGCAGTATTTT
j_gene: TRBJ2-3
d_gene: TRBD2
v_gene: TRBV11-2
abundance: -
len: 17

CDR3aa: CASSLGGKRDNEQFF
CDR3nt: TGTGCCAGCAGCTTAGGGGGGAAGAGGGACAATGAGCAGTTCTTC
j_gene: TRBJ2-1
d_gene: -
v_gene: TRBV7-3
abundance: few
len: 15

CDR3aa: CASSLPSGSGSYNEQFF
CDR3nt: TGTGCCAGCAGTTTACCTAGCGGGAGTGGGTCCTACAATGAGCAGTTCTTC
j_gene: TRBJ2-1
d_gene: TRBD2
v_gene: TRBV5-4
abundance: -
len: 17

CDR3aa: CAISDRDRGLSGYTF
CDR3nt: TGTGCCATCAGTGACCGGGACAGGGGGCTGTCTGGCTACACCTTC
j_gene: TRBJ1-2
d_gene: TRBD1
v_gene: TRBV10-3
abundance: -
len: 15

CDR3aa: CSASSGGEDQPQHF
CDR3nt: TGCAGTGCCAGTAGCGGGGGTGAGGATCAGCCCCAGCATTTT
j_gene: TRBJ1-5
d_gene: -
v_gene: TRBV20-1
abundance: -
len: 14